One and the same sample provided the 10 T cell receptor beta chains below, sequenced in a study of blood T cell repertoires in COVID-19. Assay: immunoSEQ multiplex PCR; the TCRdb copy retains only in-frame clones and omits some. The sample records a few hundred thousand clones, nearly 90% being singletons. The specimen was peripheral blood. The receptors shown here come from a man aged 18-30 years with active or convalescent COVID-19.

The genes are TRBV6-2 or TRBV6-3 and TRBJ1-2; a possible D gene is TRBD1 (6 bases). This CDR3 contains 12 residues. Trimming removed 2 bases at V and 6 bases at J, with 7 bases between. The V gene's germline CDR1 is MNHEY and CDR2 SVGEGT. The CDR3 spells CASSYTGHGYTF. The CDR3 region has the DNA TGTGCCAGCAGTTACACAGGGCATGGCTACACCTTC.

CDR3 residues: CASSEEGTTNTGELFF. The DNA of the CDR3 is TGTGCCAGCAGTGAAGAGGGGACTACCAACACCGGGGAGCTGTTTTTT. The chain is built from TRBV2 and TRBJ2-2; 7 nucleotides align to TRBD2. Germline CDR1 and CDR2: SNHLY and FYNNEI. Unmatched junction bases numbered 4, after V lost 1 base and J lost 2 bases. The CDR3 spans 16 residues.

This rearrangement joins TRBV7-3 to TRBJ2-5; D may be TRBD2 (6 bases). V gave up 5 bases and J gave up 5 bases, with 15 bases separating them. The CDR3 totals 14 residues. Germline V gene lookup returns CDR1 SGHTA and CDR2 FQGTGA. The DNA for the CDR3 is TGTGCCAGCAGCCCGGGACTCCCAGGGGAGACCCAGTACTTC. Translating it yields CASSPGLPGETQYF. Combining the CDR3 with reference TRBV7-3 and TRBJ2-5 gives the whole variable domain GAGVSQTPSNKVTEKGKYVELRCDPISGHTALYWYRQSLGQGPEFLIYFQGTGAADDSGLPNDRFFAVRPEGSVSTLKIQRTERGDSAVYLCASSPGLPGETQYFGPGTRLLVL.

The V call is TRBV15, the J call TRBJ1-3, with a tentative D call TRBD1 (6 bases). The CDR3 extends over 17 amino acids. V was trimmed by 1 base and J by 0 bases, leaving 13 bases between them. CDR1 and CDR2 (germline): LNHNV, YYDKDF (reference sequence). The CDR3 region is CATSRVRTGFSGNTIYF. The CDR3 DNA reads TGTGCCACCAGCAGAGTAAGAACAGGGTTCTCTGGAAACACCATATATTTT. The whole variable domain, remainder taken from reference TRBV15 and TRBJ1-3, is DAMVIQNPRYQVTQFGKPVTLSCSQTLNHNVMYWYQQKSSQAPKLLFHYYDKDFNNEADTPDNFQSRRPNTSFCFLDIRSPGLGDTAMYLCATSRVRTGFSGNTIYFGEGSWLTVV.

The chain carries TRBV5-4 and TRBJ2-3, with 10 bases identical to TRBD2. The CDR3 sequence is 15 residues long. Trimming took 9 bases from V and 7 from J; bases not matched to a gene: 14. Germline loops: CDR1 SGHNT, CDR2 YYREEE (reference sequence). The chain's CDR3 is CATHPTSGVGHTQYF. DNA for the CDR3: TGTGCCACCCACCCCACTAGCGGGGTCGGACATACGCAGTATTTT. Using reference TRBV5-4 and TRBJ2-3 for the parts outside the CDR3, the full variable domain is ETGVTQSPTHLIKTRGQQVTLRCSSQSGHNTVSWYQQALGQGPQFIFQYYREEENGRGNFPPRFSGLQFPNYSSELNVNALELDDSALYLCATHPTSGVGHTQYFGPGTRLTVL.

This chain links TRBV7-2 with TRBJ1-1; a possible D gene is TRBD1 (5 bases). Trimming shortened V by 3 bases and J by 1 base, and 12 bases separated the two germline ends. Germline V gene data show CDR1 as SGHTA and CDR2 as FQGNSA. The length of the CDR3 is 15 residues. The CDR3: CASSFFGAGNTEAFF. DNA for the CDR3: TGTGCCAGCAGCTTTTTTGGGGCAGGGAACACTGAAGCTTTCTTT. The full variable domain, rest sourced from reference TRBV7-2 and TRBJ1-1, is GAGVSQSPSNKVTEKGKDVELRCDPISGHTALYWYRQSLGQGLEFLIYFQGNSAPDKSGLPSDRFSAERTGGSVSTLTIQRTQQEDSAVYLCASSFFGAGNTEAFFGQGTRLTVV.

This clone was observed a few times. The chain recombines TRBV24-1 with TRBJ2-7; TRBD1 matches 7 bases. In germline, CDR1 is KGHDR, CDR2 SFDVKD. The CDR3 totals 13 residues. The V gene end was trimmed by 6 bases and the J gene end by 3 bases; junction bases not matched to a gene: 4. The CDR3 DNA is TGTGCCACCAGTAAGACAGGGTTCTACGAGCAGTACTTC. Protein: CATSKTGFYEQYF.

The gene calls are TRBV10-3 and TRBJ1-6; TRBD1 matches 9 bases. CDR1 ENHRY and CDR2 SYGVKD come from the germline V gene. V dropped 6 bases and J dropped 3; count of bases not matched to a gene: 3. This CDR3 spans 15 amino acids. This CDR3 is CAISLTGGYNSPLHF. The DNA for the CDR3 is TGTGCCATCAGCTTGACAGGGGGCTATAATTCACCCCTCCACTTT.

The CDR3 DNA reads as TGTGCCAGCAGCGTTAGCGGGGGCGGCACAGATACGCAGTATTTT. This translates into CASSVSGGGTDTQYF. The chain has TRBV13 and TRBJ2-3, with TRBD2 identical over 9 bases. This CDR3 has 15 amino acids. The germline CDR1 and CDR2 sequences are PRHDT and FYEKMQ (reference sequence). Trimming at V came to 5 bases and at J to 1 base, leaving 4 bases not matched to a gene.

V and J are TRBV5-1 and TRBJ1-6, with TRBD1 as a possible D gene (5 bases). The CDR3 sequence is 14 residues long. Trimming removed 0 bases from V and 10 bases from J, with 11 bases in between. CDR1 is SGHRS, CDR2 YFSETQ, per germline. The CDR3 DNA reads as TGCGCCAGCAGCTTGGATGGGGGGGAATCACCCCTCCACTTT. This translates into CASSLDGGESPLHF.